This T cell receptor beta chain was obtained from a study of shared clonotypes between healthy human individuals. The genomic DNA of each subset was split evenly across several immunoSEQ plates. The repertoire was sequenced with immunoSEQ multiplex PCR; TCRdb's copy has only in-frame clones and lacks some. The sample includes about 490,000 clones, roughly 78% of them seen just once. Sequencing used PBMCs. The clonotype was recovered from a woman aged 40 to 50 in good health. Some clones in this sample may be carry-over from other donors' samples.

The CDR3 here is CASSLGSNSGANVLTF. For the CDR3, the DNA is TGCGCCAGCAGCTTGGGCAGCAACTCTGGGGCCAACGTCCTGACTTTC. This chain connects TRBV5-1 to TRBJ2-6; unclear D gene. Trimming took 0 bases from V and 0 from J, leaving 7 bases between them. The length of the CDR3 is 16 residues. CDR1 is SGHRS, CDR2 YFSETQ, per germline.